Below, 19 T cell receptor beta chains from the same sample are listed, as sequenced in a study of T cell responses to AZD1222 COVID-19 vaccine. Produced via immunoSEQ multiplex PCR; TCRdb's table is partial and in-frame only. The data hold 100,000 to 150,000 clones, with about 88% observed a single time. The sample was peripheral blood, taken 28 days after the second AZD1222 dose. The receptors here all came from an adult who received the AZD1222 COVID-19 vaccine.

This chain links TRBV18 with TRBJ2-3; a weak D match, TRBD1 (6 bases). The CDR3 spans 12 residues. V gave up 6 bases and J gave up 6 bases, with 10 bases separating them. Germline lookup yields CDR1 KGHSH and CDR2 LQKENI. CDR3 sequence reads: CASSPQGDTQYF. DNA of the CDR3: TGTGCCAGCTCTCCTCAGGGGGATACGCAGTATTTT. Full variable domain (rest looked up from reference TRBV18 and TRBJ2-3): NAGVMQNPRHLVRRRGQEARLRCSPMKGHSHVYWYRQLPEEGLKFMVYLQKENIIDESGMPKERFSAEFPKEGPSILRIQQVVRGDSAAYFCASSPQGDTQYFGPGTRLTVL.

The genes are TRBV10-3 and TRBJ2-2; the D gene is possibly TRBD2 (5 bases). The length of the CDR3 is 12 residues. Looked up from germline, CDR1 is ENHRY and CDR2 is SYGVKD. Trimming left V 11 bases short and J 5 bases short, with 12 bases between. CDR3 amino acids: CAGSGRTGELFF. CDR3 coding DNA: TGTGCCGGGTCGGGAAGGACCGGGGAGCTGTTTTTT.

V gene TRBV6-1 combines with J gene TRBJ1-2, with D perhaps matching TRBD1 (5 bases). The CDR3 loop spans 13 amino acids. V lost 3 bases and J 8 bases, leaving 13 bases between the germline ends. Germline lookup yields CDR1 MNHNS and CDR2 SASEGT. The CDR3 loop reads CASSEGRWDGYTF. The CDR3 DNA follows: TGTGCCAGCAGTGAGGGCAGATGGGACGGCTACACCTTC.

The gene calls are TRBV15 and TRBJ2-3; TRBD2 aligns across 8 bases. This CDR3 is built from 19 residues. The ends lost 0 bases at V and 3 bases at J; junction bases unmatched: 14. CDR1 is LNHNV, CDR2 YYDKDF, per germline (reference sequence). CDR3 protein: CATSRDRTSGLVRTDTQYF. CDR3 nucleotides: TGTGCCACCAGCAGAGACAGAACTAGCGGTCTGGTGAGGACAGATACGCAGTATTTT.

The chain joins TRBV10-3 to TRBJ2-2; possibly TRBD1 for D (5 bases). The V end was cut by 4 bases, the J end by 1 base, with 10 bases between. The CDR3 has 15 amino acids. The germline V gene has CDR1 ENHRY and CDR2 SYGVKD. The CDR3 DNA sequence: TGTGCCATCAGTGGTACAGGTGTGAACACCGGGGAGCTGTTTTTT. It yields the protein CAISGTGVNTGELFF.

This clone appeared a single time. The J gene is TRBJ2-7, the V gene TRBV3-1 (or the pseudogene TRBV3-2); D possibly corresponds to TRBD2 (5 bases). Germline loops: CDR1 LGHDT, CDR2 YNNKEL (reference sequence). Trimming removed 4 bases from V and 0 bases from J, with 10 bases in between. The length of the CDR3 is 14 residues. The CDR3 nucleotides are TGTGCCAGCAGCCTCCGAGGGAACTCCTACGAGCAGTACTTC. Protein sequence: CASSLRGNSYEQYF.

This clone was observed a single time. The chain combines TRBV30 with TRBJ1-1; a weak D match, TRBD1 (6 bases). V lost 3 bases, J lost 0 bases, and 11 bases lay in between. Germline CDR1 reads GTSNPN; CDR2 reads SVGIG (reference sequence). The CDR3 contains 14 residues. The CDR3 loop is CAWRGGPMNTEAFF. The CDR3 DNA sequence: TGTGCCTGGAGAGGGGGGCCCATGAACACTGAAGCTTTCTTT.

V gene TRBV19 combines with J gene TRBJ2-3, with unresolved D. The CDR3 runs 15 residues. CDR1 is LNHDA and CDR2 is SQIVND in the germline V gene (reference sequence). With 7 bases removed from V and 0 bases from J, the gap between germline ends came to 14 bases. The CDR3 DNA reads TGTGCCAGTAAAAACCGAGGAGCTAGCACAGATACGCAGTATTTT. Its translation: CASKNRGASTDTQYF.

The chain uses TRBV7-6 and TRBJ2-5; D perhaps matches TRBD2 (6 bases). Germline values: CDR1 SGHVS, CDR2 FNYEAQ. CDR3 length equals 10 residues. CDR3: CAGGEETQYF. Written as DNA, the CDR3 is TGTGCGGGAGGAGAGGAGACCCAGTACTTC.

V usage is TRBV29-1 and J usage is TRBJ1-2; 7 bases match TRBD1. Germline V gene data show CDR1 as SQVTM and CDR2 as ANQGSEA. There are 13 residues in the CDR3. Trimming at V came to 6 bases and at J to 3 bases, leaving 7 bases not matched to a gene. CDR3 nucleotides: TGCAGCGTAGAGGATCAGGGGGACTATGGCTACACCTTC. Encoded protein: CSVEDQGDYGYTF.

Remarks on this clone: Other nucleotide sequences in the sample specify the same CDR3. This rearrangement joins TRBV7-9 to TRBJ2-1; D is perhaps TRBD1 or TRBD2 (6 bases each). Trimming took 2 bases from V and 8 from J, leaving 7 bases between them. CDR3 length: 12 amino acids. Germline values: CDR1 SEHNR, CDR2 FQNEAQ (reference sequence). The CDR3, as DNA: TGTGCCAGCAGCTTAAGGGGGGATGAGCAGTTCTTC. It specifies CASSLRGDEQFF.

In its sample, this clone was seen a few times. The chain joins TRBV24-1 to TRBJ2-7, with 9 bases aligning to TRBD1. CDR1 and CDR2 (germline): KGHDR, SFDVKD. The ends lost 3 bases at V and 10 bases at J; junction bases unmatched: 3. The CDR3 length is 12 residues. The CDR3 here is CATSDMDRGQYF. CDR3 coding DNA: TGTGCCACCAGTGATATGGACAGGGGTCAGTACTTC.

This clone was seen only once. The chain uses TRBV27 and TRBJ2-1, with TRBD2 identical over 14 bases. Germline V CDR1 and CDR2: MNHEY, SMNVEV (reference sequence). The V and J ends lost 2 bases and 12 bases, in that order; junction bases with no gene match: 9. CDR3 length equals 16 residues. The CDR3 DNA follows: TGTGCCAGCAGTTTACCCGGACTAGCGGGGGGCCCTGGGCAGTTCTTC. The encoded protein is CASSLPGLAGGPGQFF.

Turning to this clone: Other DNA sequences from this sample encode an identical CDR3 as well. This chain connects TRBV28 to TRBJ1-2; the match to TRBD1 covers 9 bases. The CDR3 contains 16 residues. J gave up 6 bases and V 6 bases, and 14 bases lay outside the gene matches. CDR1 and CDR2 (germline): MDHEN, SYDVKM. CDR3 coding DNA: TGTGCCAGCAGAACGACCTCATCCGGGACAGGGAATGGCTACACCTTC. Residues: CASRTTSSGTGNGYTF.

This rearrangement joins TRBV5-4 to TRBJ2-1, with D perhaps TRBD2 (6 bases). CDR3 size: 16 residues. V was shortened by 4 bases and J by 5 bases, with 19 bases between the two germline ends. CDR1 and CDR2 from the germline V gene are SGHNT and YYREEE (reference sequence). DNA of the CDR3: TGTGCCAGCAGCGGCCCCGGGACTGGGGATCACAATGAGCAGTTCTTC. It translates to CASSGPGTGDHNEQFF.

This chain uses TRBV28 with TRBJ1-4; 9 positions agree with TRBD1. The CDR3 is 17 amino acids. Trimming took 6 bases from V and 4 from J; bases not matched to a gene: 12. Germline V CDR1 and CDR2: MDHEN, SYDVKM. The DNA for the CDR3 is TGTGCCAGCAGCAGTCCCGGGACAGGGCTAGGTAATGAAAAACTGTTTTTT. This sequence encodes CASSSPGTGLGNEKLFF.

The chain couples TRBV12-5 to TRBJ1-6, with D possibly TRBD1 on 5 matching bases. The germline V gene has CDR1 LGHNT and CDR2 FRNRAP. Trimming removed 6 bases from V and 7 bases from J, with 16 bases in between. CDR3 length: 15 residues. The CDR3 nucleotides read TGTGCTAGTGGCGGGACCAGCTTGGGCAATTCACCCCTCCACTTT. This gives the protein CASGGTSLGNSPLHF.

CDR3 sequence reads: CASTLDRSSGANVLTF. For the CDR3, the DNA is TGTGCCAGCACCTTGGACAGGAGCTCTGGGGCCAACGTCCTGACTTTC. The chain uses TRBV4-2 and TRBJ2-6, with 7 nucleotides matching TRBD1. The germline gives CDR1 LGHNA, CDR2 YNFKEQ. This CDR3 spans 16 amino acids. Losses at the gene ends were 7 bases for V and 0 bases for J; bases not matched to a gene: 6.

For the CDR3, the DNA is TGCAGTGCTAGTTTCAGCGTGGCCGGGGAGCTGTTTTTT. Residues: CSASFSVAGELFF. The rearrangement uses TRBV20-1 and TRBJ2-2; no clear D. Per germline, CDR1 DFQATT and CDR2 SNEGSKA (reference sequence). The CDR3 has 13 residues. Deletions cut 3 bases from V and 6 bases from J, with 11 bases between.